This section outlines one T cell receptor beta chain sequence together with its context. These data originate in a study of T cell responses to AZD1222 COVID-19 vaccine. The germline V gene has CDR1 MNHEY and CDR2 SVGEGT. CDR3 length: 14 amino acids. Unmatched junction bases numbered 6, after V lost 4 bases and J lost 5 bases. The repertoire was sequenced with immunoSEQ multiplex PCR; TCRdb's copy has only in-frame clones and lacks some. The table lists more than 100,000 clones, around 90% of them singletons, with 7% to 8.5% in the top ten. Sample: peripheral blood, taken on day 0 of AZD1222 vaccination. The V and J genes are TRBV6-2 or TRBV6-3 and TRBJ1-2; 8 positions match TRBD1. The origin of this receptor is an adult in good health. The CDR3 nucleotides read TGTGCCAGCAGTTCTTGGCAGGGGGCTTATGGCTACACCTTC. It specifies CASSSWQGAYGYTF.